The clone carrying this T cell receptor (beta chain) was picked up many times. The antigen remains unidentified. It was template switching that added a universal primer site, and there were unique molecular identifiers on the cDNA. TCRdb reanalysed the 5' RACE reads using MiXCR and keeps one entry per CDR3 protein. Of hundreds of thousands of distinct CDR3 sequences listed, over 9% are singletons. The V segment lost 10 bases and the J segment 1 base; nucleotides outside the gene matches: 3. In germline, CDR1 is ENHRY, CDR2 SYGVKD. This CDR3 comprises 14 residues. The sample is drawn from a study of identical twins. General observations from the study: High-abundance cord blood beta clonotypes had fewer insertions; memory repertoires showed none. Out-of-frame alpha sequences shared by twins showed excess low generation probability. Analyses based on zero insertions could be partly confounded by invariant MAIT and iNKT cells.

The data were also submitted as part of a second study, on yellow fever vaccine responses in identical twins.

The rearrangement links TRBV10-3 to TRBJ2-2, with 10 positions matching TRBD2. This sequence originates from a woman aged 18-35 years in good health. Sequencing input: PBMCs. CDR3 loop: CATRLAGNTGELFF. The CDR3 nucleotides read TGTGCCACCAGACTAGCGGGGAACACCGGGGAGCTGTTTTTT.